This TCR beta chain was sequenced in a study of cytomegalovirus exposure and HLA in healthy donors. As for the study in general: The study's early data release held 75 million to 95 million unique TCRs from HLA-typed donors. Study-level findings and limits: Later on, a genetic analysis was performed. It linked a missense variant in DCLRE1C with V- and J-gene trimming of TCR beta.

PCR amplification relied on 60 Vbeta primers (plus 13 Jbeta primers). The protocol was immunoSEQ multiplex PCR, while the TCRdb copy is restricted to in-frame clones and leaves out a portion. The sample has 100,000 to 150,000 clones, about 80% seen once. About this clone: What it binds is not known.

The CDR3 covers 13 residues. V shed 4 bases and J shed 2 bases, with 9 bases lying between them. Germline V gene lookup returns CDR1 SNHLY and CDR2 FYNNEI. What was sequenced was PBMCs. The chain employs TRBV2 and TRBJ2-7; perhaps TRBD1 as D (6 bases). The sequence derives from a woman in her thirties or forties in good health and CMV-seropositive. The CDR3 protein is CASSVNRAYEQYF. CDR3 sequence (DNA): TGTGCCAGCAGTGTAAACAGGGCCTACGAGCAGTACTTC.